One sample yielded the 31 T cell receptor beta chains listed below, sequenced in a study of regulatory T cells in long-lasting Graves disease. Arm-PCR with iRepertoire HTBI primers amplified the CDR3 regions for these TCR beta libraries. Via MiXCR, TCRdb re-called the multiplex PCR reads, giving one row per CDR3 protein. This table holds roughly 420,000 distinct CDR3 sequences, about 15% found once. Described time point: newly diagnosed GD, antithyroid drugs for less than 3 months. Isolated PBMC RNA provided the starting material for the TCR library. In addition, the sample was reused for a study of T cells in Graves' hyperthyroidism and ophthalmopathy.

Sequencing used peripheral blood mononuclear cells (PBMCs), obtained at new diagnosis, from a patient treated with antithyroid drugs. The receptors here all came from a woman aged 45 to 65 with Graves disease.

There are many counts of this clonotype. The chain carries TRBV29-1 and TRBJ2-2; D unclear. The ends were cut back, 7 bases at V and 0 bases at J, with 6 bases in the middle. The CDR3 totals 12 residues. Germline V lookup: CDR1 SQVTM, CDR2 ANQGSEA. The CDR3 nucleotides read TGCAGCGCAGCTCCGAACACCGGGGAGCTGTTTTTT. This sequence encodes CSAAPNTGELFF.

This clonotype was counted a few times. The J gene is TRBJ1-4, the V gene TRBV5-6; D is undetermined. Deletions cut 0 bases from V and 3 bases from J, with 15 bases between. The CDR3 totals 17 residues. Germline CDR1 SGHDT, CDR2 YYEEEE. The CDR3 here is CASSLDRLYDPNEKLFF. The CDR3 DNA follows: TGTGCCAGCAGCTTGGACAGACTCTACGACCCTAATGAAAAACTGTTTTTT.

This clonotype was observed at least ten times. J is TRBJ2-7 and V is TRBV12-3 or TRBV12-4; tentatively, D is TRBD2 (6 bases). V gave up 4 bases and J gave up 2 bases, with 12 bases separating them. This CDR3 is 14 amino acids long. This CDR3 reads CASSSGLTPYEQYF. The CDR3 coding sequence is TGTGCCAGCAGTTCGGGACTTACGCCCTACGAGCAGTACTTC.

Here the CDR3 reads CASSDAVRGIYNEQFF. The CDR3 nucleotides read TGTGCCAGCAGTGATGCGGTACGGGGTATATACAATGAGCAGTTCTTC. The rearrangement joins TRBV25-1 to TRBJ2-1, with TRBD2 as a possible D gene (5 bases). Looked up from germline, CDR1 is MGHDK and CDR2 is SYGVNS. V gave up 3 bases and J gave up 4 bases, with 16 bases separating them. CDR3 length: 16 amino acids.

The chain employs TRBV2 and TRBJ1-4, with 7 bases identical to TRBD1. The CDR3 is made up of 15 amino acids. CDR1 and CDR2 (germline): SNHLY, FYNNEI. Trimming cost V 2 bases and J 10 bases; bases outside gene matches: 10. In nucleotides, the CDR3 is TGTGCCAGCAGTGAATTATCGGCGGGACAGATAAAACTGTTTTTT. Its translation is CASSELSAGQIKLFF.

This clonotype was recorded at least ten times. The rearrangement uses TRBV6-1 and TRBJ1-5, with D uncertain. There are 14 residues in the CDR3. The germline CDR1 and CDR2 sequences are MNHNS and SASEGT. The germline V and J ends were trimmed by 2 bases and 3 bases, with 8 bases remaining between them. The CDR3 DNA sequence: TGTGCCAGCAGTGAATTAGGGAACAATCAGCCCCAGCATTTT. This encodes CASSELGNNQPQHF.

This clonotype was observed many times. The chain couples TRBV3-1 to TRBJ2-7; no clear D gene. This CDR3 has 14 residues. Trimming shortened V by 1 base and J by 0 bases, and 7 bases separated the two germline ends. Germline CDR1 LGHDT, CDR2 YNNKEL (reference sequence). The CDR3 spells CASSQVGFSYEQYF. The CDR3 coding sequence is TGTGCCAGCAGCCAAGTCGGCTTCTCCTACGAGCAGTACTTC.

This clonotype was counted ten times or more. The rearrangement links TRBV6-1 to TRBJ1-2, with 8 bases lining up with TRBD1. This CDR3 is 13 amino acids long. After removal of 5 bases from V and 3 bases from J, the junction contained 2 bases not matched to a gene. Germline V gene lookup returns CDR1 MNHNS and CDR2 SASEGT. CDR3 amino acids: CASSKDRDYGYTF. The CDR3 coding sequence is TGTGCCAGCAGTAAGGACAGGGACTATGGCTACACCTTC.

The V call is TRBV10-3, the J call TRBJ2-3; D is possibly TRBD1 (5 bases). CDR3 length equals 14 residues. Germline-derived CDR1 and CDR2 are ENHRY and SYGVKD. Deletions cut 10 bases from V and 0 bases from J, with 14 bases between. As DNA, the CDR3 is TGTGCCACCACACAGGAGAGAAGCACAGATACGCAGTATTTT. Translated: CATTQERSTDTQYF.

The V and J genes are TRBV27 and TRBJ1-4; no definite D call. Trimming left V 3 bases short and J 8 bases short, with 22 bases between. The CDR3 sequence is 17 residues long. Germline values: CDR1 MNHEY, CDR2 SMNVEV (reference sequence). The CDR3 DNA reads as TGTGCCAGCAGTTTCGGCAGCAGATTCGGATCAGGAGAAAAACTGTTTTTT. Encoded protein: CASSFGSRFGSGEKLFF.

The chain links TRBV6-1 to TRBJ2-3; TRBD1 might be the D (5 bases). CDR1 is MNHNS, CDR2 SASEGT, per germline. With 5 bases removed from V and 0 bases from J, the gap between germline ends came to 15 bases. The CDR3 has 16 amino acids. CDR3 in DNA: TGTGCCAGCAGTAGCCTGGGGCCTAAGAGCACAGATACGCAGTATTTT. As protein: CASSSLGPKSTDTQYF.

This clonotype was counted ten times or more. The chain joins TRBV5-1 to TRBJ1-5, with TRBD1 matching over 12 bases. J gave up 5 bases and V 3 bases, and 3 bases lay outside the gene matches. Germline assignment: CDR1 SGHRS and CDR2 YFSETQ. This CDR3 has 15 amino acids. The CDR3 DNA reads as TGCGCCAGCAGCTCGGGACAGGGGGCTGATCAGCCCCAGCATTTT. This codes for CASSSGQGADQPQHF.

This clonotype appeared a few times. The rearrangement uses TRBV29-1 and TRBJ2-1; D gene uncertain. Trimming removed 4 bases from V and 0 bases from J, with 7 bases in between. Germline values: CDR1 SQVTM, CDR2 ANQGSEA. CDR3 size: 13 residues. CDR3 DNA: TGCAGCGTTGTTAGGAGCTCCTACAATGAGCAGTTCTTC. This codes for CSVVRSSYNEQFF.

This clonotype was observed a handful of times. The gene calls are TRBV18 and TRBJ2-5; D is tentatively TRBD1 or TRBD2 (5 bases each). V lost 1 base to trimming and J lost 0 bases, with 15 bases between them. The germline CDR1 and CDR2 sequences are KGHSH and LQKENI. The CDR3 is made up of 17 amino acids. CDR3 residues: CASSPLADGTYQETQYF. The CDR3 DNA sequence: TGTGCCAGCTCACCACTCGCGGACGGGACCTACCAAGAGACCCAGTACTTC. Based on the CDR3 plus reference TRBV18 and TRBJ2-5, the full variable domain is NAGVMQNPRHLVRRRGQEARLRCSPMKGHSHVYWYRQLPEEGLKFMVYLQKENIIDESGMPKERFSAEFPKEGPSILRIQQVVRGDSAAYFCASSPLADGTYQETQYFGPGTRLLVL.

This clonotype was seen many times. This sequence joins TRBV28 and TRBJ1-4; the D gene is possibly TRBD1 (5 bases). CDR3 size: 13 residues. The V end lost 9 bases, the J end lost 4 bases, and 12 bases lay between the germline ends. The germline V gene encodes CDR1 MDHEN and CDR2 SYDVKM. The CDR3 region is CASETQGNEKLFF. The DNA for the CDR3 is TGTGCCAGTGAGACCCAGGGTAATGAAAAACTGTTTTTT.

This clonotype was observed many times. This chain connects TRBV7-9 to TRBJ2-1, with 8 nucleotides matching TRBD1. Germline trimming cut 5 bases from V and 8 bases from J; bases unmatched to any gene: 14. This CDR3 spans 16 amino acids. Germline CDR1 is SEHNR and CDR2 is FQNEAQ (reference sequence). CDR3 residues: CASSPTVDRASDEQFF. The DNA of the CDR3 is TGTGCCAGCAGCCCCACAGTGGACAGGGCTTCGGATGAGCAGTTCTTC. Combining the CDR3 with reference TRBV7-9 and TRBJ2-1 gives the whole variable domain DTGVSQNPRHKITKRGQNVTFRCDPISEHNRLYWYRQTLGQGPEFLTYFQNEAQLEKSRLLSDRFSAERPKGSFSTLEIQRTEQGDSAMYLCASSPTVDRASDEQFFGPGTRLTVL.

On this clonotype: A junction end diverges from the germline sequence, so it may reflect a read error. V gene TRBV5-1 combines with J gene TRBJ1-1; 8 nucleotides match TRBD1. The CDR3 totals 16 residues. CDR1 is SGHRS, CDR2 YFSETQ, per germline. CDR3: CASSSGTGGLNTETFF. The CDR3 DNA reads TGCGCCAGCAGCTCTGGGACAGGTGGCTTGAACACTGAAACTTTCTTT.

This clonotype was observed at least ten times. The chain has TRBV27 and TRBJ2-7, with D maybe TRBD1 (6 bases). The V end was cut by 8 bases, the J end by 2 bases, with 13 bases between. The CDR3 length is 13 residues. Looked up from germline, CDR1 is MNHEY and CDR2 is SMNVEV (reference sequence). The CDR3 spells CASRDRSTYEQYF. The CDR3, as DNA: TGTGCCAGCCGTGACAGGAGTACCTACGAGCAGTACTTC.

The genes are TRBV5-1 and TRBJ1-1; D is ambiguous. Germline CDR1 reads SGHRS; CDR2 reads YFSETQ. The CDR3 spans 15 residues. V lost 4 bases, J lost 1 base, and 14 bases lay in between. The CDR3 is CASSARRGTNTEAFF. The CDR3 nucleotides read TGCGCCAGCAGCGCACGCCGTGGCACGAACACTGAAGCTTTCTTT. The full variable domain, in which reference TRBV5-1 and TRBJ1-1 provide the parts outside the CDR3, is KAGVTQTPRYLIKTRGQQVTLSCSPISGHRSVSWYQQTPGQGLQFLFEYFSETQRNKGNFPGRFSGRQFSNSRSEMNVSTLELGDSALYLCASSARRGTNTEAFFGQGTRLTVV.

This clonotype appeared many times. The V and J genes are TRBV5-4 and TRBJ1-2; possible D gene TRBD1, 6 bases. V was shortened by 0 bases and J by 4 bases, with 16 bases between the two germline ends. From germline, CDR1 is SGHNT and CDR2 YYREEE (reference sequence). The CDR3 extends over 16 amino acids. CDR3 nucleotide sequence: TGTGCCAGCAGCTTGGCCGGGGGGGGGCACGGCTATGGCTACACCTTC. This gives the protein CASSLAGGGHGYGYTF.

This clonotype appeared many times. The chain has TRBV29-1 and TRBJ2-5; perhaps TRBD1 as D (7 bases). Per the germline V gene, CDR1 is SQVTM and CDR2 is ANQGSEA. This CDR3 region has 13 residues. V was pared by 6 bases and J by 2 bases, with 13 bases between. The chain's CDR3 is CSVGAGQQETQYF. CDR3 sequence (DNA): TGCAGCGTGGGTGCGGGACAGCAAGAGACCCAGTACTTC.

This clonotype was seen repeatedly, ten times or more. The chain has TRBV5-1 and TRBJ1-5; D is possibly TRBD1 (6 bases). V was trimmed by 8 bases and J by 7 bases, leaving 19 bases between them. The CDR3 has 14 amino acids. Germline V CDR1 and CDR2: SGHRS, YFSETQ. CDR3 sequence (DNA): TGCGCCAGGAGACCCACAGGGCCCTACCAGCCCCAGCATTTT. Protein product: CARRPTGPYQPQHF.

About this clonotype itself: The junction shows a germline mismatch at one end, possibly a read error. CDR3 sequence (DNA): TGTGCCAGCTCTCTCCCGGGACAAATGAACACTAAAGCTTTCTTT. Encoded protein: CASSLPGQMNTKAFF. This sequence joins TRBV18 and TRBJ1-1, with a possible D match to TRBD1 (6 bases). Germline CDR1 and CDR2: KGHSH and LQKENI. The length of the CDR3 is 15 residues. Combining the CDR3 with reference TRBV18 and TRBJ1-1 gives the whole variable domain NAGVMQNPRHLVRRRGQEARLRCSPMKGHSHVYWYRQLPEEGLKFMVYLQKENIIDESGMPKERFSAEFPKEGPSILRIQQVVRGDSAAYFCASSLPGQMNTKAFFGQGTRLTVV.

J is TRBJ1-6 and V is TRBV3-1, with D unresolved. The germline V gene has CDR1 LGHDT and CDR2 YNNKEL (reference sequence). Trimming pared 4 bases from V and 1 base from J, leaving 8 bases between. The CDR3 extends over 15 amino acids. This CDR3 reads CASSPTRSYNSPLHF. Here the CDR3 DNA reads TGTGCCAGCAGCCCTACTAGGTCCTATAATTCACCCCTCCACTTT.

This clonotype was detected many times. The rearrangement links TRBV2 to TRBJ1-1, with 12 bases aligning to TRBD1. The CDR3 covers 15 residues. Germline lookup yields CDR1 SNHLY and CDR2 FYNNEI. Trimming took 9 bases from V and 2 from J; bases not matched to a gene: 7. The chain's CDR3 is CASSRDRGQNTEAFF. The CDR3, as DNA: TGTGCCAGTAGCCGGGACAGGGGGCAAAACACTGAAGCTTTCTTT.

Turning to this clonotype: Possible read error: a much larger clone is one base away. The chain couples TRBV20-1 to TRBJ1-5, with a weak D call TRBD1 (5 bases). Looked up from germline, CDR1 is DFQATT and CDR2 is SNEGSKA (reference sequence). The CDR3 loop spans 15 amino acids. CDR3 loop: CSARDLGEGNEPQHF. The CDR3 DNA follows: TGCAGTGCTAGAGATCTGGGGGAAGGCAATGAGCCCCAGCATTTT.

This clonotype was seen repeatedly, ten times or more. The chain employs TRBV7-6 and TRBJ2-7; tentatively, D is TRBD2 (6 bases). This CDR3 region has 11 residues. Trimming took off 5 bases at V and 10 bases at J, with 12 bases between the two ends. CDR1 and CDR2 (germline): SGHVS, FNYEAQ. CDR3 sequence (DNA): TGTGCCAGCAGCGCCGGAGGGGAACAGTACTTC. Its translation: CASSAGGEQYF.

This clonotype was detected a few times. This chain connects TRBV6-2 or TRBV6-3 to TRBJ2-7; possibly TRBD2 for D (6 bases). There are 17 residues in the CDR3. The V end was cut by 1 base, the J end by 5 bases, with 21 bases between. Germline CDR1 MNHEY, CDR2 SVGEGT. CDR3 sequence (DNA): TGTGCCAGCAGTTACTTCCGACTAGATCGAGTCAGCCACGAGCAGTACTTC. It specifies CASSYFRLDRVSHEQYF.

Many counts were recorded for this clonotype. V is TRBV28 and J is TRBJ2-1; D possibly corresponds to TRBD2 (6 bases). The CDR3 consists of 15 residues. The germline gives CDR1 MDHEN, CDR2 SYDVKM. The ends were cut back, 6 bases at V and 2 bases at J, with 14 bases in the middle. Here the CDR3 reads CASRPASATYNEQFF. In nucleotides, the CDR3 is TGTGCCAGCAGGCCCGCTAGCGCGACCTACAATGAGCAGTTCTTC.

This chain's CDR3 is CSARDSGDRGLLGEQFF. The CDR3 DNA reads as TGCAGTGCTAGAGATTCGGGGGACAGGGGGCTTTTGGGTGAGCAGTTCTTC. J is TRBJ2-1 and V is TRBV20-1; 12 nucleotides match TRBD1. The germline gives CDR1 DFQATT, CDR2 SNEGSKA (reference sequence). Trimming removed 0 bases from V and 9 bases from J; junction bases left unmatched: 12. The CDR3 extends over 17 amino acids.

This clonotype has a count of ten or more. One junction end does not reproduce the germline sequence, and a read error may be involved. The rearrangement uses TRBV5-5 and TRBJ2-7, with D hard to call. CDR3 length equals 15 residues. Germline V gene data show CDR1 as SGHKS and CDR2 as YYEKEE (reference sequence). CDR3 residues: CASSLAADPIGEQYF. The CDR3 DNA reads TGCGCCAGCAGCTTGGCCGCCGACCCGATCGGCGAGCAGTACTTC.